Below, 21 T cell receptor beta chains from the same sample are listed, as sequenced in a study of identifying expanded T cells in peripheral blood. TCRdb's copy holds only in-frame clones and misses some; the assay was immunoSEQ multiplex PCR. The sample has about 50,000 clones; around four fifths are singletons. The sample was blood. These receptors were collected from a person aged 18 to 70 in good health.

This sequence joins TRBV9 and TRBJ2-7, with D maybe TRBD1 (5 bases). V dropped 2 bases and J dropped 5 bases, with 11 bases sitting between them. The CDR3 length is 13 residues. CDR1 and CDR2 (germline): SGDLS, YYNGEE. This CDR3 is CASSVSGFDEQYF. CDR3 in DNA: TGTGCCAGCAGCGTCTCAGGGTTTGACGAGCAGTACTTC.

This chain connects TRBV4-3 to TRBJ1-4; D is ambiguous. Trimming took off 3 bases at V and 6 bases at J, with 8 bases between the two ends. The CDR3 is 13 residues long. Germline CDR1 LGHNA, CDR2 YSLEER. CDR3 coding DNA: TGCGCCAGCAGCCATGTGGGTCATGAAAAACTGTTTTTT. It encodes CASSHVGHEKLFF.

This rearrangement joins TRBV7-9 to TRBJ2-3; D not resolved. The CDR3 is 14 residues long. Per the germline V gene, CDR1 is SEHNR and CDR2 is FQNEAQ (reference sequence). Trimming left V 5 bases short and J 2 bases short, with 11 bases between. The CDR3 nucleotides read TGTGCCAGCAGCGAAACAGTTTACACAGATACGCAGTATTTT. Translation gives CASSETVYTDTQYF.

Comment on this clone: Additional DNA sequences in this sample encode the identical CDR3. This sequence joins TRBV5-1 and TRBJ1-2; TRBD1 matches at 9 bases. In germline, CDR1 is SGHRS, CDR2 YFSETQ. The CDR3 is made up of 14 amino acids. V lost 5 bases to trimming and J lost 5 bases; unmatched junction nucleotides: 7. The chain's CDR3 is CASRPAQGAYGYTF. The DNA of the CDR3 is TGCGCCAGCAGGCCGGCACAGGGGGCTTATGGCTACACCTTC.

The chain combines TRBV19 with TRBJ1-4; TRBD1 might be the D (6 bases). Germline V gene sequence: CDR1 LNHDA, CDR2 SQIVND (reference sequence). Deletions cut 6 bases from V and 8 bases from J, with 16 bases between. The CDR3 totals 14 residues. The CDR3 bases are TGTGCCAGTAGCCGCTCCAGGGGAGGGGAAAAACTGTTTTTT. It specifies CASSRSRGGEKLFF.

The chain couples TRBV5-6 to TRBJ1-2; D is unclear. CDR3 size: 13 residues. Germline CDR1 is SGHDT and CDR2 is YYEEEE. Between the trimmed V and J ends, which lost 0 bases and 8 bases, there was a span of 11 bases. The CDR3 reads CASSLGRAGGYTF. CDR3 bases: TGTGCCAGCAGCTTGGGACGGGCTGGAGGCTACACCTTC.

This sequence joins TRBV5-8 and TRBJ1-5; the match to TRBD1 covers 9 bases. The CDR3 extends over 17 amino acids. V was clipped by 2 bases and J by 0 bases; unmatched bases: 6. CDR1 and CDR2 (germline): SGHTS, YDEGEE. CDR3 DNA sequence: TGTGCCAGCAGCTTACAGGGGGCGGGGTATAGCAATCAGCCCCAGCATTTT. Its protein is CASSLQGAGYSNQPQHF.

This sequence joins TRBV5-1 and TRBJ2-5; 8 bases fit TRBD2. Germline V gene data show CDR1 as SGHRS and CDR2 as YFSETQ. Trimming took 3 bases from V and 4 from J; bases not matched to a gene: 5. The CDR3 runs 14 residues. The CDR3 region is CASSSSGTRETQYF. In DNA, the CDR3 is TGCGCCAGCAGCTCATCCGGGACTAGAGAGACCCAGTACTTC.

The CDR3 coding sequence is TGTGCCAGCAGGCCCCCCGGGACTAGCGGAAATACGCAGTATTTT. This codes for CASRPPGTSGNTQYF. This sequence joins TRBV11-3 and TRBJ2-3, with TRBD2 identical over 11 bases. This CDR3 is 15 amino acids long. Trimming took 6 bases from V and 7 from J; bases not matched to a gene: 9. Germline CDR1 and CDR2: SGHNT and YENEEA.

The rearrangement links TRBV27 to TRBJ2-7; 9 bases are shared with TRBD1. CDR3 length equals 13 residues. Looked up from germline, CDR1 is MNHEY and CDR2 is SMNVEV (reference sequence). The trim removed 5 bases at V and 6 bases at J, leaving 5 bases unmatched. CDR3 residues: CASSRGQGSEQYF. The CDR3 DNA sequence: TGTGCCAGCAGTCGGGGACAGGGAAGCGAGCAGTACTTC.

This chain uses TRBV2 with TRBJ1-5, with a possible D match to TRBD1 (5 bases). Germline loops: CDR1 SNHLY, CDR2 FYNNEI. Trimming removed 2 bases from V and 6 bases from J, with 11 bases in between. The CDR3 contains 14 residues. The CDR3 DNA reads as TGTGCCAGCAGTGAACAGGGTCTTGCTCAGCCCCAGCATTTT. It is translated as CASSEQGLAQPQHF. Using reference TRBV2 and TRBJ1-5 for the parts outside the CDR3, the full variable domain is EPEVTQTPSHQVTQMGQEVILRCVPISNHLYFYWYRQILGQKVEFLVSFYNNEISEKSEIFDDQFSVERPDGSNFTLKIRSTKLEDSAMYFCASSEQGLAQPQHFGDGTRLSIL.

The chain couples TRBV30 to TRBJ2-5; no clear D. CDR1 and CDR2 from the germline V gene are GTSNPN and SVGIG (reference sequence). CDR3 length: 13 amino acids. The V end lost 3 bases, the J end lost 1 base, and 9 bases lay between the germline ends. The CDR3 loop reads CAWSREVQETQYF. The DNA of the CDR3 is TGTGCCTGGAGCAGAGAGGTCCAAGAGACCCAGTACTTC.

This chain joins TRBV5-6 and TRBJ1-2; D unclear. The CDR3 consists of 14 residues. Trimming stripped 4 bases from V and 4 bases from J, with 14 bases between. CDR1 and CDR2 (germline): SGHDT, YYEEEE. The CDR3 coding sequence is TGTGCCAGCAGCCCGCCCGAATTAGGCTATGGCTACACCTTC. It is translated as CASSPPELGYGYTF.

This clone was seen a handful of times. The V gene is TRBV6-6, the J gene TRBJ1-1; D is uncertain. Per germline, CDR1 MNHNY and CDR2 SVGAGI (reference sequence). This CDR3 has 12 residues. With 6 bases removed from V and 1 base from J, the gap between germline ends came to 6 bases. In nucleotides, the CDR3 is TGTGCCAGCAGCCGCCAGAACACTGAAGCTTTCTTT. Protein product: CASSRQNTEAFF.

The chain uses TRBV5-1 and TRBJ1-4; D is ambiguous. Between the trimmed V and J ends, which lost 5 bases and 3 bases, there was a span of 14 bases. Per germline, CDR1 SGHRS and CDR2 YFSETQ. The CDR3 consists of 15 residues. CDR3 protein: CASSREAFSNEKLFF. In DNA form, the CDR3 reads TGCGCCAGCAGTCGGGAGGCGTTCTCTAATGAAAAACTGTTTTTT.

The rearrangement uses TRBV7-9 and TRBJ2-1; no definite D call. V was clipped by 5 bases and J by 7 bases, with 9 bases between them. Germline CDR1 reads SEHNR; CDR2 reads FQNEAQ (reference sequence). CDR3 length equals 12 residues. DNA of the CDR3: TGTGCCAGCAGCACATCGCAGAATGAGCAGTTCTTC. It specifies CASSTSQNEQFF. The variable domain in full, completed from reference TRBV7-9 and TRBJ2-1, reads DTGVSQNPRHKITKRGQNVTFRCDPISEHNRLYWYRQTLGQGPEFLTYFQNEAQLEKSRLLSDRFSAERPKGSFSTLEIQRTEQGDSAMYLCASSTSQNEQFFGPGTRLTVL.

The CDR3 loop reads CASTRDGAGNTIYF. CDR3 coding DNA: TGTGCCAGCACTCGAGATGGGGCTGGAAACACCATATATTTT. The rearrangement joins TRBV2 to TRBJ1-3; D remains unclear. This CDR3 spans 14 amino acids. Per germline, CDR1 SNHLY and CDR2 FYNNEI. The germline V and J ends were trimmed by 7 bases and 2 bases, with 12 bases remaining between them.

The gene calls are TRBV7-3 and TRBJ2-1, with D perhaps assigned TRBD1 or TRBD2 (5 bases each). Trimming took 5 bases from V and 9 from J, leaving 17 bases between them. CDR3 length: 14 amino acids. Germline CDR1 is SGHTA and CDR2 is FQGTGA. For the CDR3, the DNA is TGTGCCAGCAGCCGGAATCACGGGGCGGGTGAGCAGTTCTTC. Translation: CASSRNHGAGEQFF.

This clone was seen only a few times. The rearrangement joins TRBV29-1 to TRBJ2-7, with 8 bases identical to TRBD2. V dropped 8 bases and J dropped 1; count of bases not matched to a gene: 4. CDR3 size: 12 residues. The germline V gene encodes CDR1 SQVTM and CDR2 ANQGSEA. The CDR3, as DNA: TGCAGCACCACTAGCGGTTCCTACGAGCAGTACTTC. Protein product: CSTTSGSYEQYF.

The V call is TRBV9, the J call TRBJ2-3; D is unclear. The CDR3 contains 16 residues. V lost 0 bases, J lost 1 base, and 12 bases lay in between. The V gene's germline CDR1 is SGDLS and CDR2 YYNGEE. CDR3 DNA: TGTGCCAGCAGCGTAGTTGAAGGCGGTGGCACAGATACGCAGTATTTT. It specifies CASSVVEGGGTDTQYF.

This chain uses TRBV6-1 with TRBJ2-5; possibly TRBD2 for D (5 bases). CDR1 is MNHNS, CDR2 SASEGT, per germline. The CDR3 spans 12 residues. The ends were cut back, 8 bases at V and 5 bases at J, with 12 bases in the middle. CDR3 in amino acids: CASRGSLETQYF. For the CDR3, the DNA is TGTGCCAGCCGGGGTTCCTTGGAGACCCAGTACTTC.